This TCR beta chain was identified during a study of radiation and T cells in renal cell carcinoma. Overall study findings and caveats: Top tumor clonotypes rose in blood 2 weeks post-radiation, then contracted. Without pretreatment biopsies, baseline tumor clonotype presence was undetermined.

Specified time point: blood 4 weeks post-SBRT, at nephrectomy. Regarding treatment: 15 Gy SBRT to primary tumor, nephrectomy 4 weeks later. Serial blood draws occurred at baseline and 2 and 4 weeks post-SBRT. Sequencing was performed with immunoSEQ multiplex PCR; in TCRdb, only in-frame clones are kept and a portion is missing. Among about 170,000 clones, roughly nine tenths were seen once, and the ten largest hold roughly 10%. Concerning this clone itself: Antigen specificity is unknown.

The specimen comprised blood, sampled from a patient whose treatment included radiotherapy and nephrectomy. The TCR was taken from a woman aged 45-60 years with renal cell carcinoma.

The CDR3, as DNA: TGTGCCAGCAGCTTCCCCAGGGGCTTTCGGAACACTGAAGCTTTCTTT. Its protein is CASSFPRGFRNTEAFF. The J gene is TRBJ1-1, the V gene TRBV7-9; D possibly corresponds to TRBD1 (6 bases). This CDR3 comprises 16 residues. Germline V CDR1 and CDR2: SEHNR, FQNEAQ (reference sequence). Trimming took off 3 bases at V and 1 base at J, with 15 bases between the two ends.